This T cell receptor (beta chain) is drawn from a study of radiotherapy plus CTLA-4 blockade in lung cancer. In the study overall: For 18% of patients, objective responses occurred, and just over 30% had disease control. Regarding the study as a whole: Dynamics of early blood T cell clones, together with interferon-beta, were reportedly the best predictors of response. Tumor-derived TCR clones expanded in blood after radiotherapy plus ipilimumab.

Generated by immunoSEQ multiplex PCR, the TCRdb table keeps only in-frame clones and is missing some. Of more than 100,000 clones listed, 90% were seen once; the top ten hold just under 7%. CDR3 length: 12 residues. The ends were cut back, 0 bases at V and 9 bases at J, with 7 bases in the middle. From germline, CDR1 is SGHDN and CDR2 FVKESK. In the case of this clone: What it binds is not known.

In chemo-refractory metastatic non-small-cell lung cancer, patients got ipilimumab CTLA-4 blockade together with focal radiation. The chain has TRBV14 and TRBJ2-3, with D possibly being TRBD2 (6 bases). The receptor's source is a human donor with non-small cell lung cancer that progressed on radiotherapy plus ipilimumab. The sequencing here drew on peripheral blood, taken from a patient treated with radiotherapy plus ipilimumab. CDR3 loop: CASSQDAGTQYF. Written as DNA, the CDR3 is TGTGCCAGCAGCCAAGATGCGGGAACGCAGTATTTT.